This is a list of T cell receptor beta chains from one sample in a study of technical replicates of blood from a few donors. Some clones are missing from TCRdb's copy, which holds only in-frame ones; the method was immunoSEQ multiplex PCR. The data show tens of thousands of clones, about 95% seen once. Material for sequencing was T cells isolated from PBMCs. The receptors were sampled from a human donor in good health. CDR3s include the opening cysteine and the closing phenylalanine or tryptophan. The D gene is left open where the match is weak. Clone size appears in some rows only: once, few, many, or a class for an expanded clone.

d_gene: TRBD1
abundance: -
v_gene: TRBV19
j_gene: TRBJ2-7
CDR3aa: CATQDRVGSEQYF
CDR3nt: TGTGCCACACAGGACAGGGTAGGTTCCGAGCAGTACTTC

d_gene: -
abundance: once
v_gene: TRBV11-3
j_gene: TRBJ1-3
CDR3aa: CASSLRQNTIYF
CDR3nt: TGTGCCAGCAGCTTAAGACAGAACACCATATATTTT

d_gene: -
abundance: -
v_gene: TRBV29-1
j_gene: TRBJ1-4
CDR3aa: CSGRGWGVGANEKLFF
CDR3nt: TGCAGCGGGAGGGGTTGGGGAGTCGGAGCTAATGAAAAACTGTTTTTT

d_gene: -
abundance: once
v_gene: TRBV30
j_gene: TRBJ2-3
CDR3aa: CAWRGDTQYF
CDR3nt: TGTGCCTGGCGGGGAGATACGCAGTATTTT

d_gene: TRBD1
abundance: -
v_gene: TRBV29-1
j_gene: TRBJ1-3
CDR3aa: CSVDRDRGKGGNTIYF
CDR3nt: TGCAGCGTTGATCGGGACAGGGGAAAGGGTGGAAACACCATATATTTT

d_gene: -
abundance: -
v_gene: TRBV28
j_gene: TRBJ1-2
CDR3aa: CASRSKFHTVNGYTF
CDR3nt: TGTGCCAGCAGATCCAAGTTTCACACAGTTAATGGCTACACCTTC

d_gene: TRBD2
abundance: -
v_gene: TRBV19
j_gene: TRBJ2-7
CDR3aa: CASSIGAGALGEQYF
CDR3nt: TGTGCCAGTAGTATCGGCGCGGGAGCCCTCGGCGAGCAGTACTTC

d_gene: -
abundance: -
v_gene: TRBV28
j_gene: TRBJ1-5
CDR3aa: CASGLEAKGQPQHF
CDR3nt: TGTGCCAGCGGACTCGAAGCCAAAGGACAGCCCCAGCATTTT

d_gene: TRBD1
abundance: -
v_gene: TRBV11-2
j_gene: TRBJ1-4
CDR3aa: CASSLGQPSKEKLFF
CDR3nt: TGTGCCAGCAGCTTGGGACAGCCCTCCAAGGAAAAACTGTTTTTT

d_gene: TRBD1
abundance: -
v_gene: TRBV2
j_gene: TRBJ1-2
CDR3aa: CASSEIRGPNYGYTF
CDR3nt: TGTGCCAGCAGTGAGATCAGGGGGCCCAACTATGGCTACACCTTC

d_gene: -
abundance: -
v_gene: TRBV6-5
j_gene: TRBJ1-1
CDR3aa: CASSNPGGLNTEAFF
CDR3nt: TGTGCCAGCAGCAACCCGGGGGGGCTTAACACTGAAGCTTTCTTT

d_gene: -
abundance: -
v_gene: TRBV30
j_gene: TRBJ2-7
CDR3aa: CAWSSPDSYEQYF
CDR3nt: TGTGCCTGGAGTTCCCCGGACAGCTACGAGCAGTACTTC

d_gene: TRBD2
abundance: once
v_gene: TRBV27
j_gene: TRBJ2-3
CDR3aa: CASSYRREATDTQYF
CDR3nt: TGTGCCAGCAGTTACCGGCGGGAGGCTACAGATACGCAGTATTTT

d_gene: TRBD2
abundance: -
v_gene: TRBV5-4
j_gene: TRBJ2-1
CDR3aa: CASSFAGGNNEQFF
CDR3nt: TGTGCCAGCAGCTTCGCGGGAGGGAACAATGAGCAGTTCTTC

d_gene: -
abundance: -
v_gene: TRBV7-9
j_gene: TRBJ1-2
CDR3aa: CASSPSFSDGYTF
CDR3nt: TGTGCCAGCAGCCCATCTTTTTCGGATGGCTACACCTTC

d_gene: TRBD1
abundance: -
v_gene: TRBV15
j_gene: TRBJ1-1
CDR3aa: CATSTDREGTEAFF
CDR3nt: TGTGCCACCAGCACGGACAGGGAGGGGACTGAAGCTTTCTTT

d_gene: -
abundance: -
v_gene: TRBV4-1
j_gene: TRBJ1-5
CDR3aa: CASSHFSANSNQPQHF
CDR3nt: TGCGCCAGCAGCCATTTCTCTGCGAATAGCAATCAGCCCCAGCATTTT

d_gene: -
abundance: -
v_gene: TRBV5-4
j_gene: TRBJ2-7
CDR3aa: CASSSAGSSYEQYF
CDR3nt: TGTGCCAGCAGTTCCGCCGGGAGCTCCTACGAGCAGTACTTC

d_gene: TRBD2
abundance: once
v_gene: TRBV27
j_gene: TRBJ2-7
CDR3aa: CASSWGLGRYEQYF
CDR3nt: TGTGCCAGCAGTTGGGGACTAGGCCGCTACGAGCAGTACTTC

d_gene: TRBD1
abundance: -
v_gene: TRBV28
j_gene: TRBJ2-2
CDR3aa: CASSSGTENTGELFF
CDR3nt: TGTGCCAGCAGTTCCGGGACAGAAAACACCGGGGAGCTGTTTTTT

d_gene: -
abundance: -
v_gene: TRBV11-3
j_gene: TRBJ1-1
CDR3aa: CASSLVSIDGEDTEAFF
CDR3nt: TGTGCCAGCAGCTTAGTGTCTATAGACGGGGAAGACACTGAAGCTTTCTTT

d_gene: -
abundance: -
v_gene: TRBV4-1
j_gene: TRBJ2-3
CDR3aa: CASSQLEDTQYF
CDR3nt: TGCGCCAGCAGCCAACTAGAGGATACGCAGTATTTT

d_gene: -
abundance: -
v_gene: TRBV18
j_gene: TRBJ1-3
CDR3aa: CASSPPRTAPGNTIYF
CDR3nt: TGTGCCAGCTCACCACCGCGGACAGCTCCTGGAAACACCATATATTTT

d_gene: -
abundance: -
v_gene: TRBV4-1
j_gene: TRBJ1-3
CDR3aa: CASSQPGRGENTIYF
CDR3nt: TGCGCCAGCAGCCAACCGGGCAGGGGTGAAAACACCATATATTTT

d_gene: TRBD1
abundance: -
v_gene: TRBV7-6
j_gene: TRBJ2-1
CDR3aa: CASSLAGTGNEQFF
CDR3nt: TGTGCCAGCAGCTTAGCCGGGACAGGGAATGAGCAGTTCTTC

d_gene: -
abundance: -
v_gene: TRBV2
j_gene: TRBJ1-2
CDR3aa: CASSEDSYGYTF
CDR3nt: TGTGCCAGCAGTGAAGACAGCTATGGCTACACCTTC

d_gene: -
abundance: -
v_gene: TRBV11-3
j_gene: TRBJ1-1
CDR3aa: CASSFGGDTEAFF
CDR3nt: TGTGCCAGCAGCTTTGGGGGGGACACTGAAGCTTTCTTT

d_gene: TRBD1
abundance: once
v_gene: TRBV29-1
j_gene: TRBJ2-7
CDR3aa: CSVEDVDGTGSYEQYF
CDR3nt: TGCAGCGTTGAAGATGTGGATGGGACAGGTTCCTACGAGCAGTACTTC

d_gene: TRBD1
abundance: -
v_gene: TRBV19
j_gene: TRBJ1-2
CDR3aa: CASRRTGVNYGYTF
CDR3nt: TGTGCCAGTAGAAGGACAGGAGTTAACTATGGCTACACCTTC

d_gene: TRBD1
abundance: -
v_gene: TRBV27
j_gene: TRBJ1-1
CDR3aa: CASSLGQGTTEAFF
CDR3nt: TGTGCCAGCAGTTTAGGACAGGGGACCACTGAAGCTTTCTTT

d_gene: -
abundance: -
v_gene: TRBV14
j_gene: TRBJ2-7
CDR3aa: CASSRSIGAGEQYF
CDR3nt: TGTGCCAGCAGCCGAAGCATAGGGGCCGGGGAGCAGTACTTC

d_gene: -
abundance: -
v_gene: TRBV5-1
j_gene: TRBJ2-7
CDR3aa: CASSESYYSYEQYF
CDR3nt: TGCGCCAGCAGCGAATCTTACTATTCCTACGAGCAGTACTTC

d_gene: TRBD1
abundance: -
v_gene: TRBV7-3
j_gene: TRBJ1-1
CDR3aa: CASSLTGGNTEAFF
CDR3nt: TGTGCCAGCAGCTTAACAGGGGGCAACACTGAAGCTTTCTTT

d_gene: TRBD1
abundance: -
v_gene: TRBV11-2
j_gene: TRBJ2-1
CDR3aa: CASSLVQGAYNEQFF
CDR3nt: TGTGCCAGCAGCTTAGTACAGGGGGCCTACAATGAGCAGTTCTTC

d_gene: -
abundance: -
v_gene: TRBV4-3
j_gene: TRBJ1-5
CDR3aa: CASSQARGQPQHF
CDR3nt: TGCGCCAGCAGCCAAGCAAGGGGTCAGCCCCAGCATTTT

d_gene: TRBD2
abundance: -
v_gene: TRBV6-5
j_gene: TRBJ2-3
CDR3aa: CASSYSWTSSYTQYF
CDR3nt: TGTGCCAGCAGTTACTCATGGACTAGCTCGTATACGCAGTATTTT

d_gene: -
abundance: -
v_gene: TRBV9
j_gene: TRBJ2-3
CDR3aa: CASSAVQVGLRTDTQYF
CDR3nt: TGTGCCAGCAGCGCCGTCCAGGTGGGGCTCCGTACAGATACGCAGTATTTT

d_gene: -
abundance: -
v_gene: TRBV19
j_gene: TRBJ1-1
CDR3aa: CASSIRGSGTEAFF
CDR3nt: TGTGCCAGTAGTATAAGGGGGTCTGGCACTGAAGCTTTCTTT

d_gene: -
abundance: -
v_gene: TRBV29-1
j_gene: TRBJ1-2
CDR3aa: CSARHPSREGYTF
CDR3nt: TGCAGCGCTCGTCATCCGTCGAGGGAGGGCTACACCTTC

d_gene: -
abundance: -
v_gene: TRBV6-5
j_gene: TRBJ2-1
CDR3aa: CASSYYGYNEQFF
CDR3nt: TGTGCCAGCAGTTACTACGGGTACAATGAGCAGTTCTTC

d_gene: -
abundance: -
v_gene: TRBV30
j_gene: TRBJ2-5
CDR3aa: CAWSGLRRETQYF
CDR3nt: TGTGCCTGGAGTGGCCTGCGTCGGGAGACCCAGTACTTC

d_gene: TRBD1
abundance: -
v_gene: TRBV10-1
j_gene: TRBJ1-1
CDR3aa: CASSDKFVDRPQAFF
CDR3nt: TGCGCCAGCAGTGACAAATTTGTGGACAGGCCCCAAGCTTTCTTT

d_gene: -
abundance: -
v_gene: TRBV2
j_gene: TRBJ2-1
CDR3aa: CASSLRLEGEQFF
CDR3nt: TGTGCCAGCAGTCTTAGACTCGAGGGTGAGCAGTTCTTC

d_gene: -
abundance: -
v_gene: TRBV28
j_gene: TRBJ1-2
CDR3aa: CASSSWSLYGYTF
CDR3nt: TGTGCCAGCAGTTCTTGGAGTCTTTATGGCTACACCTTC

d_gene: -
abundance: -
v_gene: TRBV5-1
j_gene: TRBJ1-1
CDR3aa: CASSLRGTEAFF
CDR3nt: TGCGCCAGCAGCTTGAGGGGTACTGAAGCTTTCTTT